These 7 T cell receptor beta chains came from one sample sequenced in a study of shared T cell receptors in the human thymus. Generated by immunoSEQ multiplex PCR, the TCRdb table keeps only in-frame clones and is missing some. The sample consists of about 380,000 clones, more than 85% of them appearing once. The sequenced material came from thymocytes. These receptors all come from a human donor.

The gene calls are TRBV4-1 and TRBJ2-5; D call uncertain. The CDR3 length is 15 residues. From germline, CDR1 is MGHRA and CDR2 YSYEKL. The germline V and J ends were trimmed by 2 bases and 5 bases, with 15 bases remaining between them. As DNA, the CDR3 is TGCGCCAGCAGCCAACCTGCCCGGGCTGGGGAGACCCAGTACTTC. Translation: CASSQPARAGETQYF.

The V gene is TRBV25-1, the J gene TRBJ1-1, with D tentatively TRBD1 (6 bases). V was trimmed by 5 bases and J by 2 bases, leaving 15 bases between them. The CDR3 runs to 15 residues. Germline lookup yields CDR1 MGHDK and CDR2 SYGVNS. For the CDR3, the DNA is TGTGCCAGCAGTACTCACCCACAGGGAAACACTGAAGCTTTCTTT. It specifies CASSTHPQGNTEAFF.

V gene TRBV7-3 combines with J gene TRBJ2-7; a possible D gene is TRBD1 (5 bases). Germline-derived CDR1 and CDR2 are SGHTA and FQGTGA. The CDR3 consists of 13 residues. V was cut by 4 bases and J by 3 bases, with 10 bases left in between. CDR3 residues: CASSSGHLYEQYF. For the CDR3, the DNA is TGTGCCAGCAGCTCTGGACACCTCTACGAGCAGTACTTC.

In DNA, the CDR3 is TGTGCCAGCAGCCACGACCTAAAGCGGGCCACCTACGAGCAGTACTTC. This encodes CASSHDLKRATYEQYF. This chain links TRBV7-9 with TRBJ2-7; possibly TRBD2 for D (6 bases). Germline CDR1 reads SEHNR; CDR2 reads FQNEAQ (reference sequence). The CDR3 extends over 16 amino acids. Trimming removed 5 bases at V and 2 bases at J, with 19 bases between.

V and J are TRBV4-1 and TRBJ2-5; 7 nucleotides line up with TRBD2. The DNA end is a closer match to TRBJ2-7, so the J assignment may be wrong. This CDR3 region has 12 residues. CDR1 is MGHRA and CDR2 is YSYEKL in the germline V gene. The chain's CDR3 is CPQAGDKYEQYF. For the CDR3, the DNA is TGCCCCCAGGCGGGAGATAAGTACGAGCAGTACTTC.

Written as DNA, the CDR3 is TGCGCCAGCAGCTGGGGAATCCGTACTAGCGGGAGGGCAACAGATACGCAGTATTTT. As protein: CASSWGIRTSGRATDTQYF. This chain uses TRBV5-1 with TRBJ2-3; the match to TRBD2 covers 13 bases. Trimming removed 3 bases from V and 3 bases from J; junction bases left unmatched: 13. Germline CDR1 and CDR2: SGHRS and YFSETQ. The CDR3 has 19 amino acids.

The chain uses TRBV27 and TRBJ2-1; D may match TRBD1 or TRBD2 (5 bases each). This CDR3 has 16 residues. Germline V CDR1 and CDR2: MNHEY, SMNVEV (reference sequence). Trimming pared 1 base from V and 6 bases from J, leaving 16 bases between. The CDR3 DNA reads TGTGCCAGCAGTTTATGCGTGGGGGAGCGCGTCAATGAGCAGTTCTTC. This gives the protein CASSLCVGERVNEQFF.